This T cell receptor beta chain originates from a study of human T cells and chemical hapten exposure. For the study at large: Recorded diagnoses among the mostly female patients were alopecia areata, totalis or universalis.

TCRdb processed the RACE reads anew with MiXCR; each CDR3 protein has one entry. Here the sample spans about 71,000 distinct CDR3 sequences, 9.8% being singletons. There are 15 residues in the CDR3. V was clipped by 1 base and J by 0 bases; unmatched bases: 3. Germline V lookup: CDR1 SGDLS, CDR2 YYNGEE. The time point denotes: patch test 1, 2 weeks after DPC sensitization. Stated treatment: therapeutic diphenylcyclopropenone sensitization with weekly scalp DPC. Blood sampling occurred before each patch-test application. Patients had alopecia, were aged 18 to 70, and were not pregnant. The chain couples TRBV9 to TRBJ1-1; the match to TRBD1 covers 7 bases. This TCR was recovered from a woman aged 40 to 55 with alopecia areata. Some clones in this sample may be carry-over from other donors' samples. The source material was whole blood, sampled in connection with sensitization to the hapten diphenylcyclopropenone (DPC). The CDR3 spells CASSVSGQVNTEAFF. The CDR3 nucleotides are TGTGCCAGCAGCGTATCTGGACAGGTGAACACTGAAGCTTTCTTT. The variable domain in full, completed from reference TRBV9 and TRBJ1-1, reads DSGVTQTPKHLITATGQRVTLRCSPRSGDLSVYWYQQSLDQGLQFLIQYYNGEERAKGNILERFSAQQFPDLHSELNLSSLELGDSALYFCASSVSGQVNTEAFFGQGTRLTVV.